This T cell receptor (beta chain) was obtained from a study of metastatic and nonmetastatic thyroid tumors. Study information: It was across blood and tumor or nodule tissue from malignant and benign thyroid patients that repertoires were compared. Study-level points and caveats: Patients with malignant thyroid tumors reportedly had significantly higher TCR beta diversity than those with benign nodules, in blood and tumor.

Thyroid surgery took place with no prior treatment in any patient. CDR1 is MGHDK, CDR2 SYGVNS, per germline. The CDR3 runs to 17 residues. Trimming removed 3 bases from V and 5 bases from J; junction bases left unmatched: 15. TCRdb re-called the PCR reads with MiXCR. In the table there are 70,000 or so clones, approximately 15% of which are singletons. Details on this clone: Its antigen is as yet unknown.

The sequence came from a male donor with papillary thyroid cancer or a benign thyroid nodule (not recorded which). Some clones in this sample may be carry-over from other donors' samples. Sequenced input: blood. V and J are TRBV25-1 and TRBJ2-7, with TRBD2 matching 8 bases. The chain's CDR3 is CASSDNPGAGDIHEQYF. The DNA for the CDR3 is TGTGCCAGCAGTGATAACCCGGGAGCGGGAGATATCCACGAGCAGTACTTC.